A selection of T cell receptor beta chains follows, all from one sample in a study of T cells after posttransplantation cyclophosphamide. Sequencing was performed with immunoSEQ multiplex PCR; in TCRdb, only in-frame clones are kept and a portion is missing. Here the sample spans around 37,000 clones, approximately 78% being singletons. Sequencing used CD4+ T cells sorted from blood, obtained 1903 days after a stem cell transplant with posttransplant cyclophosphamide. The receptors here all came from a female patient in her forties who received an allogeneic stem cell transplant from a related donor, was CMV-positive, and had no GVHD. The T cells may partly be graft donor cells. Both conserved end residues are part of each CDR3. The D gene is left open where the match is weak. Size values are once, few and many counts, or a class for expanded clones, and some rows have none.

v_gene: TRBV7-2
abundance: -
j_gene: TRBJ2-3
d_gene: -
CDR3nt: TGTGCCAGCAGCTTAGGGGGGGGCATAACTAGCACAGATACGCAGTATTTT
CDR3aa: CASSLGGGITSTDTQYF

v_gene: TRBV7-2
abundance: -
j_gene: TRBJ2-2
d_gene: -
CDR3nt: TGTGCCAGCAGCTCTGCAGGGTACGCCGGGGAGCTGTTTTTT
CDR3aa: CASSSAGYAGELFF

v_gene: TRBV7-2
abundance: -
j_gene: TRBJ2-4
d_gene: -
CDR3nt: TGTGCCAGCAGCTTAACCGGGGTACCCAAAAACATTCAGTACTTC
CDR3aa: CASSLTGVPKNIQYF

v_gene: TRBV28
abundance: few
j_gene: TRBJ2-5
d_gene: TRBD1
CDR3nt: TGTGCCAGCACCCGGACAGGGAGGGAGACCCAGTACTTC
CDR3aa: CASTRTGRETQYF

v_gene: TRBV6-5
abundance: -
j_gene: TRBJ1-2
d_gene: -
CDR3nt: TGTGCCAGCAGCCTGGGACACGCATATGGCTACACCTTC
CDR3aa: CASSLGHAYGYTF

v_gene: TRBV15
abundance: -
j_gene: TRBJ1-4
d_gene: -
CDR3nt: TGTGCCACCAGCAGAGAAGGAGCAACTAATGAAAAACTGTTTTTT
CDR3aa: CATSREGATNEKLFF

v_gene: TRBV18
abundance: -
j_gene: TRBJ2-7
d_gene: TRBD2
CDR3nt: TGTGCCAGCTCAAGGGAGGGGAGCTCCTACGAGCAGTACTTC
CDR3aa: CASSREGSSYEQYF

v_gene: TRBV4-2
abundance: -
j_gene: TRBJ2-7
d_gene: -
CDR3nt: TGTGCCAGCAGCCAAGAATCAGGGGTGGGCTCCTACGAGCAGTACTTC
CDR3aa: CASSQESGVGSYEQYF

v_gene: TRBV12-5
abundance: -
j_gene: TRBJ2-6
d_gene: -
CDR3nt: TGTGCTAGTGGTTTGTGGGGGACTCGGTCTGGGGCCAACGTCCTGACTTTC
CDR3aa: CASGLWGTRSGANVLTF

v_gene: TRBV2
abundance: -
j_gene: TRBJ2-5
d_gene: TRBD2
CDR3nt: TGTGCCAGCAGTGAAGGCCCCTACCCTGCTAGCGGGGGAGGCGAGACCCAGTACTTC
CDR3aa: CASSEGPYPASGGGETQYF

v_gene: TRBV15
abundance: -
j_gene: TRBJ2-2
d_gene: -
CDR3nt: TGTGCCACCCAAGTCGGGACACCCAGGACCGGGGAGCTGTTTTTT
CDR3aa: CATQVGTPRTGELFF

v_gene: TRBV11-2
abundance: -
j_gene: TRBJ2-2
d_gene: -
CDR3nt: TGTGCCAGCAGCTTAGATCAGCGATTCTGGGGGCGCACCGGGGAGCTGTTTTTT
CDR3aa: CASSLDQRFWGRTGELFF

v_gene: TRBV4-2
abundance: -
j_gene: TRBJ2-5
d_gene: -
CDR3nt: TGTGCCAGCAGCCAAGAGGGGGGGCTAGAGACCCAGTACTTC
CDR3aa: CASSQEGGLETQYF

v_gene: TRBV6-5
abundance: -
j_gene: TRBJ1-1
d_gene: -
CDR3nt: TGTGCCAGCAGTGAAGTTTCACAGGGACTCTTT
CDR3aa: CASSEVSQGLF

v_gene: TRBV19
abundance: -
j_gene: TRBJ2-3
d_gene: -
CDR3nt: TGTGCCAGTAGTATCGCGGGGCAAACAGATACGCAGTATTTT
CDR3aa: CASSIAGQTDTQYF

v_gene: TRBV6-1
abundance: few
j_gene: TRBJ1-1
d_gene: -
CDR3nt: TGTGCCAGCTACGAGTCTGGTACCATGATCACTGAAGCTTTCTTT
CDR3aa: CASYESGTMITEAFF

v_gene: TRBV9
abundance: -
j_gene: TRBJ1-2
d_gene: TRBD1
CDR3nt: TGTGCCAGCAGCGTAGGAGCAGGGGGCCACACCTTC
CDR3aa: CASSVGAGGHTF

v_gene: TRBV5-1
abundance: -
j_gene: TRBJ1-2
d_gene: TRBD1
CDR3nt: TGCGCCAGCAACGACAGGGGCCCAGGAGGCTACACCTTC
CDR3aa: CASNDRGPGGYTF

v_gene: TRBV10-3
abundance: few
j_gene: TRBJ2-3
d_gene: TRBD2
CDR3nt: TGTGCCATACGGGGGACTAGCGGGGGAGATACGCAGTATTTT
CDR3aa: CAIRGTSGGDTQYF

v_gene: TRBV7-2
abundance: -
j_gene: TRBJ2-2
d_gene: TRBD1
CDR3nt: TGTGCCAGCACCGACGGACAGGGCAACACCGGGGAGCTGTTTTTT
CDR3aa: CASTDGQGNTGELFF

v_gene: TRBV9
abundance: once
j_gene: TRBJ1-6
d_gene: TRBD1
CDR3nt: TGTGCCAGCAGCGTAGATCCGGGACAGGGAGGGTCACCCCTCCACTTT
CDR3aa: CASSVDPGQGGSPLHF

v_gene: TRBV28
abundance: -
j_gene: TRBJ2-2
d_gene: -
CDR3nt: TGTGCCAGCAGTTCGGGCAGGGTGAACACCGGGGAGCTGTTTTTT
CDR3aa: CASSSGRVNTGELFF

v_gene: TRBV19
abundance: -
j_gene: TRBJ2-1
d_gene: -
CDR3nt: TGTGCCAGTACTAAGGGGCCCTACAATGAGCAGTTCTTC
CDR3aa: CASTKGPYNEQFF

v_gene: TRBV5-6
abundance: -
j_gene: TRBJ1-2
d_gene: -
CDR3nt: TGTGCCAGCAGCTTGCTCCAGGGAGGCTATGGCTACACCTTC
CDR3aa: CASSLLQGGYGYTF

v_gene: TRBV28
abundance: -
j_gene: TRBJ1-1
d_gene: -
CDR3nt: TGTGCCAGCAGTTCAGGCGTACTGAACACTGAAGCTTTCTTT
CDR3aa: CASSSGVLNTEAFF

v_gene: TRBV14
abundance: -
j_gene: TRBJ2-3
d_gene: TRBD1
CDR3nt: TGTGCCAGCAGCCTCCTGGAGGGACAGGGGGCAGATACGCAGTATTTT
CDR3aa: CASSLLEGQGADTQYF

v_gene: TRBV7-3
abundance: -
j_gene: TRBJ2-7
d_gene: TRBD1
CDR3nt: TGTGCCAGCAGCCCAAAGGACAGGGCACACGAGCAGTACTTC
CDR3aa: CASSPKDRAHEQYF

v_gene: TRBV18
abundance: -
j_gene: TRBJ2-3
d_gene: -
CDR3nt: TGTGCCAGCTTTATCACAGAAAGCACAGATACGCAGTATTTT
CDR3aa: CASFITESTDTQYF

v_gene: TRBV19
abundance: -
j_gene: TRBJ2-2
d_gene: TRBD2
CDR3nt: TGTGCCAGTAGTATCATTGGGGGGGACCACGCCGGGGAGCTGTTTTTT
CDR3aa: CASSIIGGDHAGELFF

v_gene: TRBV29-1
abundance: -
j_gene: TRBJ2-5
d_gene: TRBD2
CDR3nt: TGCAGCGTTGTGAGGGCAGCGGGGGAGACCCAGTACTTC
CDR3aa: CSVVRAAGETQYF

v_gene: TRBV11-2
abundance: -
j_gene: TRBJ2-3
d_gene: TRBD2
CDR3nt: TGTGCCAGCAGCAAACCCGGGACTAGCGGGGGCCGGGGGGCAGATACGCAGTATTTT
CDR3aa: CASSKPGTSGGRGADTQYF

v_gene: TRBV29-1
abundance: -
j_gene: TRBJ2-3
d_gene: -
CDR3nt: TGCAGCGTTGACAGGGAATCCACAGATACGCAGTATTTT
CDR3aa: CSVDRESTDTQYF

v_gene: TRBV5-1
abundance: -
j_gene: TRBJ2-5
d_gene: -
CDR3nt: TGCGCCAGCAGCCCCACGGCAGGGTTCGAGACCCAGTACTTC
CDR3aa: CASSPTAGFETQYF

v_gene: TRBV18
abundance: -
j_gene: TRBJ2-7
d_gene: -
CDR3nt: TGTGCCAGCTCACCTCGTCCCGGAGACGAGCAGTACTTC
CDR3aa: CASSPRPGDEQYF

v_gene: TRBV5-1
abundance: -
j_gene: TRBJ2-3
d_gene: TRBD2
CDR3nt: TGCGCCAGCAGCTTGCAAAAAGCGGGAGCTAGCACAGATACGCAGTATTTT
CDR3aa: CASSLQKAGASTDTQYF

v_gene: TRBV7-9
abundance: -
j_gene: TRBJ1-1
d_gene: -
CDR3nt: TGTGCCAGCAGCCGCGAGACAGGTCCCGGCTCTGAAGCTTTCTTT
CDR3aa: CASSRETGPGSEAFF

v_gene: TRBV19
abundance: -
j_gene: TRBJ1-1
d_gene: -
CDR3nt: TGTGCCAGTAGGGCACCAGGGGAGAAAGCTTTCTTT
CDR3aa: CASRAPGEKAFF

v_gene: TRBV28
abundance: once
j_gene: TRBJ1-6
d_gene: -
CDR3nt: TGTGCCACTGAGGACAGCTATAATTCACCCCTCCACTTT
CDR3aa: CATEDSYNSPLHF

v_gene: TRBV5-4
abundance: once
j_gene: TRBJ2-5
d_gene: -
CDR3nt: TGTGCCAGCAGCAAGGGGGGGGGCCAAGAGACCCAGTACTTC
CDR3aa: CASSKGGGQETQYF

v_gene: TRBV6-5
abundance: once
j_gene: TRBJ1-6
d_gene: TRBD1
CDR3nt: TGTGCCAGCAGGGACAGGGGGCCTCCACCCCTCCACTTT
CDR3aa: CASRDRGPPPLHF

v_gene: TRBV27
abundance: -
j_gene: TRBJ1-6
d_gene: -
CDR3nt: TGTGCCAGCAGTTACAGGGTTTCTAATTCACCCCTCCACTTT
CDR3aa: CASSYRVSNSPLHF

v_gene: TRBV5-6
abundance: -
j_gene: TRBJ2-5
d_gene: -
CDR3nt: TGTGCCAGCAGCTTGGGGTTCAGACAAGAGACCCAGTACTTC
CDR3aa: CASSLGFRQETQYF

v_gene: TRBV2
abundance: few
j_gene: TRBJ2-7
d_gene: -
CDR3nt: TGTGCCAGCAGGTCCGCTACGGGGACCTACGAGCAGTACTTC
CDR3aa: CASRSATGTYEQYF

v_gene: TRBV19
abundance: -
j_gene: TRBJ1-1
d_gene: -
CDR3nt: TGTGCCAGTAGTATCTCAGGGCTCACTGAAGCTTTCTTT
CDR3aa: CASSISGLTEAFF

v_gene: TRBV6-6
abundance: -
j_gene: TRBJ1-1
d_gene: -
CDR3nt: TGTGCCAGCAGTTATCCCCAGAACACTGAAGCTTTCTTT
CDR3aa: CASSYPQNTEAFF

v_gene: TRBV5-1
abundance: -
j_gene: TRBJ2-2
d_gene: TRBD2
CDR3nt: TGCGCCAGCAGCCCGCAACTAGCGGGGAGGACCGGGGAGCTGTTTTTT
CDR3aa: CASSPQLAGRTGELFF

v_gene: TRBV4-1
abundance: -
j_gene: TRBJ2-7
d_gene: -
CDR3nt: TGCGCCAGCAGCCATGCTGTCCCGGGGGAGCAGTACTTC
CDR3aa: CASSHAVPGEQYF

v_gene: TRBV10-1
abundance: few
j_gene: TRBJ2-3
d_gene: -
CDR3nt: TGCGCCAGCAGTGGGACAGATTTTGGTACAGATACGCAGTATTTT
CDR3aa: CASSGTDFGTDTQYF